Below, 7 T cell receptor beta chains from the same sample are listed, as sequenced in a study of blood T cell repertoires in COVID-19. TCRdb keeps only in-frame clones here, not all; method: immunoSEQ multiplex PCR. The sample includes about 270,000 clones, 70% to 90% seen only once; the top ten take around 2%. Sequenced sample: PBMCs or T cells enriched from blood (not recorded which). The receptors derive from a woman aged 55 to 70 in a cohort exposed to, infected with or recovered from COVID-19 (not recorded which).

The table lists this clone with a few counts. This chain uses TRBV5-1 with TRBJ1-1; 10 nucleotides line up with TRBD1. The CDR3 is 16 residues long. Trimming took 4 bases from V and 0 from J; bases not matched to a gene: 6. Germline V gene data show CDR1 as SGHRS and CDR2 as YFSETQ. The CDR3 bases are TGCGCCAGCAGCCACCCGGGACAGGGGATGAACACTGAAGCTTTCTTT. Translated: CASSHPGQGMNTEAFF. The whole variable domain, remainder taken from reference TRBV5-1 and TRBJ1-1, is KAGVTQTPRYLIKTRGQQVTLSCSPISGHRSVSWYQQTPGQGLQFLFEYFSETQRNKGNFPGRFSGRQFSNSRSEMNVSTLELGDSALYLCASSHPGQGMNTEAFFGQGTRLTVV.

The V and J genes are TRBV2 and TRBJ1-1, with D possibly being TRBD1 (6 bases). Germline V gene lookup returns CDR1 SNHLY and CDR2 FYNNEI. This CDR3 has 13 amino acids. V lost 3 bases and J 5 bases, leaving 10 bases between the germline ends. CDR3 nucleotide sequence: TGTGCCAGCAGTGAGCAGGGGATAACTGAAGCTTTCTTT. It yields the protein CASSEQGITEAFF. The full variable domain, in which reference TRBV2 and TRBJ1-1 provide the parts outside the CDR3, is EPEVTQTPSHQVTQMGQEVILRCVPISNHLYFYWYRQILGQKVEFLVSFYNNEISEKSEIFDDQFSVERPDGSNFTLKIRSTKLEDSAMYFCASSEQGITEAFFGQGTRLTVV.

This clone was recorded once. The rearrangement uses TRBV9 and TRBJ2-7; TRBD2 agrees at 7 bases. The length of the CDR3 is 15 residues. Germline V gene sequence: CDR1 SGDLS, CDR2 YYNGEE. Trimming took 0 bases from V and 6 from J; bases not matched to a gene: 9. DNA for the CDR3: TGTGCCAGCAGCGTAGTGGGGGGGAGAGGCGGCGAGCAGTACTTC. It encodes CASSVVGGRGGEQYF.

This clone was counted once. The chain combines TRBV7-2 with TRBJ1-4, with 7 bases lining up with TRBD1. V lost 5 bases and J lost 8; bases outside the gene matches: 5. Germline V CDR1 and CDR2: SGHTA, FQGNSA. This CDR3 contains 13 residues. The DNA for the CDR3 is TGTGCCAGCAGCAAGACAGGGAACGAAAAACTGTTTTTT. Amino acid sequence: CASSKTGNEKLFF.

The CDR3: CASSPGTGRDTGELFF. CDR3 nucleotide sequence: TGTGCCAGCAGCCCCGGGACAGGGAGGGACACCGGGGAGCTGTTTTTT. The chain links TRBV6-2 or TRBV6-3 to TRBJ2-2; 9 bases are a match to TRBD1. Trimming cost V 6 bases and J 3 bases; bases outside gene matches: 8. The CDR3 is 16 residues long. Germline V gene sequence: CDR1 MNHEY, CDR2 SVGEGT.

This clone was observed a single time. This chain uses TRBV6-5 with TRBJ2-3; 8 nucleotides match TRBD1. V shed 6 bases and J 2 bases; nucleotides not matched to a gene: 7. The CDR3 is made up of 15 amino acids. Germline V lookup: CDR1 MNHEY, CDR2 SVGAGI. The CDR3 DNA sequence: TGTGCCAGCAGGTCCTGGACAGGGAACACAGATACGCAGTATTTT. Protein product: CASRSWTGNTDTQYF.

This chain links TRBV18 with TRBJ2-7; 10 bases are shared with TRBD2. J gave up 6 bases and V 2 bases, and 7 bases lay outside the gene matches. CDR1 and CDR2 from the germline V gene are KGHSH and LQKENI. There are 15 residues in the CDR3. In DNA, the CDR3 is TGTGCCAGCTCACCAGGCCCTAGCGGGAGCGGCGAGCAGTACTTC. It codes for CASSPGPSGSGEQYF.